This T cell receptor beta chain was sequenced during a study of a mutant IDH1 vaccine in newly diagnosed glioma. Time point reported: week 23, last vaccination. It was 300 ug of mutant IDH1 20-mer peptide that made up each vaccine dose, given with topical imiquimod. The ends lost 0 bases at V and 5 bases at J; junction bases unmatched: 8. The CDR3 runs to 15 residues. CDR1 and CDR2 from the germline V gene are SGDLS and YYNGEE. Some clones are missing from TCRdb's copy, which holds only in-frame ones; the method was immunoSEQ multiplex PCR. The table has approximately 45,000 clones, 91% seen once. A word on this clone: Its target is not known.

The input for sequencing was PBMCs, taken from a glioma patient whose treatment included an IDH1 peptide vaccine. This TCR was sampled from a man aged 50 or older with glioma. This chain uses TRBV9 with TRBJ2-7, with 7 bases that match TRBD1. The CDR3 region has the DNA TGTGCCAGCAGCGTAGGTTCCGGGACAGCGGACGAGCAGTACTTC. This gives the protein CASSVGSGTADEQYF.